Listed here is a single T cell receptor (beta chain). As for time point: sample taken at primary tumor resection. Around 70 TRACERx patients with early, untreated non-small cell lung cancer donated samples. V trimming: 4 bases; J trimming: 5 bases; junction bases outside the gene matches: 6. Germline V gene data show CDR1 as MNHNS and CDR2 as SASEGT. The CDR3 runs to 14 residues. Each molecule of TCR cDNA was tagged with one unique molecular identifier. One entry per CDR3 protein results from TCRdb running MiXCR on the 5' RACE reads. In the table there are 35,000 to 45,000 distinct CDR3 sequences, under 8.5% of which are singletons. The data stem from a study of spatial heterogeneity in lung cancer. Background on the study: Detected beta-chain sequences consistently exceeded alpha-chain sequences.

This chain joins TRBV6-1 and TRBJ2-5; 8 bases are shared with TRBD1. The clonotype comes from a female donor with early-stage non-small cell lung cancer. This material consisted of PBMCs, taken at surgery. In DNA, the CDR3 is TGTGCCAGCAGTGTCGGACAGGGTCTTGAGACCCAGTACTTC. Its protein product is CASSVGQGLETQYF.